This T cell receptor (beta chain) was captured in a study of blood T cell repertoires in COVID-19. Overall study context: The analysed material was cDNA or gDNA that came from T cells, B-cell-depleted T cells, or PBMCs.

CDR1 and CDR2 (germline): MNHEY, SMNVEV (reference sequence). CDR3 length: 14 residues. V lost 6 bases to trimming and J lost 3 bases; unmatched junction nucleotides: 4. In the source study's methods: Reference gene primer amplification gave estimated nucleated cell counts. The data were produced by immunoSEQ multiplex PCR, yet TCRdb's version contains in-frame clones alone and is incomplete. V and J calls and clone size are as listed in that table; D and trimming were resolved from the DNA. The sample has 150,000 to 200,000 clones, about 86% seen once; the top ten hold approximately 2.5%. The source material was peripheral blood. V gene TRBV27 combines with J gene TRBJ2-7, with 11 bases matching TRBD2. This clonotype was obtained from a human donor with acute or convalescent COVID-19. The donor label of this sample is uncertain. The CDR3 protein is CASRRTSGLYEQYF. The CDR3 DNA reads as TGTGCCAGCAGACGGACTAGCGGGCTCTACGAGCAGTACTTC.